Listed here are 30 T cell receptor beta chains from one sample, sequenced in a study of T cell responses to AZD1222 COVID-19 vaccine. Profiled with immunoSEQ multiplex PCR; TCRdb holds only in-frame clones, not every one. The sample consists of under 200,000 clones, about 89% of them appearing once. This material consisted of peripheral blood, taken on day 0 of MenACWY control vaccination. These receptors originate from an adult in good health.

The CDR3: CASSLDRGSGYTF. The DNA for the CDR3 is TGTGCCAGCAGCCTGGACAGGGGATCTGGCTACACCTTC. J is TRBJ1-2 and V is TRBV7-3, with 9 positions matching TRBD1. This CDR3 has 13 residues. Per the germline V gene, CDR1 is SGHTA and CDR2 is FQGTGA. V trimming: 5 bases; J trimming: 7 bases; junction bases outside the gene matches: 5.

The V call is TRBV28, the J call TRBJ2-7, with 7 bases lining up with TRBD2. Germline loops: CDR1 MDHEN, CDR2 SYDVKM. The CDR3 runs to 14 residues. V was pared by 5 bases and J by 4 bases, with 8 bases of the junction left unmatched. This CDR3 is CASSGAGERYEQYF. In nucleotides, the CDR3 is TGTGCCAGCAGTGGGGCGGGAGAGAGGTACGAGCAGTACTTC.

As to this clone: Other DNA sequences of this sample code for an identical CDR3. The V gene is TRBV12-3 or TRBV12-4, the J gene TRBJ2-3; unclear D gene. V dropped 3 bases and J dropped 6 bases, with 4 bases sitting between them. There are 11 residues in the CDR3. CDR3 loop: CASSLGDTQYF. The CDR3 nucleotides read TGTGCCAGCAGTTTGGGGGATACGCAGTATTTT.

The J gene is TRBJ2-1, the V gene TRBV6-2 or TRBV6-3; the match to TRBD2 covers 9 bases. V gave up 4 bases and J gave up 8 bases; unmatched junction bases: 12. CDR3 length equals 16 residues. Looked up from germline, CDR1 is MNHEY and CDR2 is SVGEGT. The CDR3 DNA sequence: TGTGCCAGCAGTTTGATGCTGCCTAGCGGGGCGGATGAGCAGTTCTTC. The encoded protein is CASSLMLPSGADEQFF.

The chain uses TRBV28 and TRBJ1-2; TRBD1 agrees at 7 bases. The junction had 3 bases not matched to a gene; V was cut back by 6 bases and J by 5 bases. The CDR3 length is 12 residues. Germline V lookup: CDR1 MDHEN, CDR2 SYDVKM. CDR3 bases: TGTGCCAGCAGGACAGGGATTTATGGCTACACCTTC. As protein: CASRTGIYGYTF.

The chain couples TRBV5-4 to TRBJ2-3; 11 nucleotides agree with TRBD2. Germline V lookup: CDR1 SGHNT, CDR2 YYREEE (reference sequence). This CDR3 region has 17 residues. V was clipped by 1 base and J by 6 bases; unmatched bases: 10. CDR3 coding DNA: TGTGCCAGCAGCTTGTTGGGGAGTAGCGGGGGGGCGGATACGCAGTATTTT. Residues: CASSLLGSSGGADTQYF.

This clone showed up just once. This chain uses TRBV7-2 with TRBJ2-7; possibly TRBD1 or TRBD2 for D (7 bases each). Germline V lookup: CDR1 SGHTA, CDR2 FQGNSA. This CDR3 is built from 14 residues. Between the trimmed V and J ends, which lost 8 bases and 3 bases, there was a span of 17 bases. CDR3: CASLPGGAVYEQYF. CDR3 nucleotides: TGTGCCAGCCTCCCAGGGGGGGCAGTCTACGAGCAGTACTTC.

As concerns this clone: This sample includes further DNA sequences coding for the same CDR3. The chain employs TRBV19 and TRBJ1-1, with 10 positions matching TRBD1. The CDR3 contains 14 residues. Germline V gene lookup returns CDR1 LNHDA and CDR2 SQIVND (reference sequence). With V trimmed by 1 base and J by 5 bases, 1 base remained unmatched. CDR3: CASSIGQGATEAFF. CDR3 DNA: TGTGCCAGTAGTATAGGACAGGGGGCGACTGAAGCTTTCTTT.

The chain employs TRBV18 and TRBJ2-7, with 10 bases matching TRBD1. Germline CDR1 and CDR2: KGHSH and LQKENI. This CDR3 contains 15 residues. The V segment lost 3 bases and the J segment 4 bases; nucleotides outside the gene matches: 6. In DNA form, the CDR3 reads TGTGCCAGCTCACCGTTGACAGGGGGCTGGTACGAGCAGTACTTC. It yields the protein CASSPLTGGWYEQYF.

This rearrangement joins TRBV28 to TRBJ2-1; D may be TRBD1 (5 bases). With 3 bases removed from V and 9 bases from J, the gap between germline ends came to 12 bases. CDR3 length: 13 residues. Germline values: CDR1 MDHEN, CDR2 SYDVKM. The CDR3 DNA reads as TGTGCCAGCAGTTTCGCCGGGCAGGGTGAGCAGTTCTTC. Translated: CASSFAGQGEQFF.

Points on this clone: Different DNA sequences within this sample yield the same CDR3. This chain uses TRBV30 with TRBJ2-3; the D is unclear. Germline assignment: CDR1 GTSNPN and CDR2 SVGIG (reference sequence). The CDR3 extends over 12 amino acids. The V end lost 5 bases, the J end lost 0 bases, and 6 bases lay between the germline ends. This chain's CDR3 is CAWSRSTDTQYF. Written as DNA, the CDR3 is TGTGCCTGGTCGAGGAGCACAGATACGCAGTATTTT.

The chain links TRBV6-5 to TRBJ1-1; the D is unclear. The germline CDR1 and CDR2 sequences are MNHEY and SVGAGI. The V gene lost 7 bases and the J gene lost 0 bases, with 9 bases spanning the gap. This CDR3 is 13 amino acids long. The CDR3, as DNA: TGTGCCAGCAACGAAGGGTTGAACACTGAAGCTTTCTTT. Amino acid sequence: CASNEGLNTEAFF.

This clone was counted only a few times. The CDR3 nucleotides are TGTGCCTGTCCCGGGACAGGGGGCCACTCACCCCTCCACTTT. This translates into CACPGTGGHSPLHF. V usage is TRBV30 and J usage is TRBJ1-6, with 12 bases fitting TRBD1. The ends lost 6 bases at V and 10 bases at J; junction bases unmatched: 7. The CDR3 totals 14 residues. CDR1 is GTSNPN and CDR2 is SVGIG in the germline V gene (reference sequence).

The chain recombines TRBV6-6 with TRBJ2-7; D is ambiguous. The V gene lost 7 bases and the J gene lost 3 bases, with 13 bases spanning the gap. The CDR3 has 13 residues. The germline CDR1 and CDR2 sequences are MNHNY and SVGAGI (reference sequence). DNA for the CDR3: TGTGCCAGCAAGGAGATCCAACGCTACGAGCAGTACTTC. This translates into CASKEIQRYEQYF.

The genes are TRBV28 and TRBJ1-5; no reliable D call. Germline-derived CDR1 and CDR2 are MDHEN and SYDVKM. Between the trimmed V and J ends, which lost 5 bases and 2 bases, there was a span of 13 bases. The CDR3 covers 15 residues. The CDR3 loop is CASSLGRLGNQPQHF. The CDR3 DNA reads TGTGCCAGCAGTCTCGGTAGGTTAGGCAATCAGCCCCAGCATTTT.

This chain links TRBV7-9 with TRBJ1-5; weak D call: TRBD1 (6 bases). Germline CDR1 reads SEHNR; CDR2 reads FQNEAQ (reference sequence). V was clipped by 0 bases and J by 4 bases, with 10 bases between them. CDR3 size: 15 residues. The CDR3 region has the DNA TGTGCCAGCAGCTTAGCCGGGGGCGTAAATCAGCCCCAGCATTTT. Translation gives CASSLAGGVNQPQHF.

The V and J genes are TRBV7-2 and TRBJ2-7; the D gene is possibly TRBD2 (5 bases). The germline V and J ends were trimmed by 4 bases and 7 bases, with 17 bases remaining between them. This CDR3 comprises 14 residues. Per germline, CDR1 SGHTA and CDR2 FQGNSA. The CDR3 nucleotides are TGTGCCAGCAGCTCAGGCATCGGCACGGGGGAGCAGTACTTC. Translating it yields CASSSGIGTGEQYF.

The chain couples TRBV5-6 to TRBJ1-5; 8 nucleotides align to TRBD1. Trimming removed 0 bases from V and 5 bases from J; junction bases left unmatched: 4. There are 15 residues in the CDR3. The V gene's germline CDR1 is SGHDT and CDR2 YYEEEE. CDR3 sequence: CASSLGLTGDQPQHF. The CDR3 nucleotides are TGTGCCAGCAGCTTGGGCTTGACAGGGGATCAGCCCCAGCATTTT.

Points on this clone: Other DNA sequences in this specimen translate into the identical CDR3. V usage is TRBV6-1 and J usage is TRBJ2-7; 10 bases agree with TRBD2. The CDR3 extends over 15 amino acids. Germline lookup yields CDR1 MNHNS and CDR2 SASEGT. Trimming took 1 base from V and 1 from J; bases not matched to a gene: 1. The CDR3 here is CASSEGTSGSYEQYF. The DNA for the CDR3 is TGTGCCAGCAGTGAAGGGACTAGCGGATCCTACGAGCAGTACTTC.

This clone showed up just once. Written as DNA, the CDR3 is TGTGCCAGCACAGACTATGCAACTAATGAAAAACTGTTTTTT. It yields the protein CASTDYATNEKLFF. The gene calls are TRBV3-1 (or the pseudogene TRBV3-2) and TRBJ1-4; no clear D. The V and J ends lost 7 bases and 0 bases respectively, with 9 bases between them. Germline CDR1 is LGHDT and CDR2 is YNNKEL (reference sequence). The CDR3 is 14 amino acids.

There are a few counts of this clone. Other DNA sequences in this specimen translate into the identical CDR3. V gene TRBV5-1 combines with J gene TRBJ2-7; D is unclear. This CDR3 has 13 amino acids. Germline values: CDR1 SGHRS, CDR2 YFSETQ. V lost 0 bases and J lost 1, with 5 bases in between. CDR3: CASSLDASYEQYF. The CDR3 DNA reads TGCGCCAGCAGCTTGGACGCTTCCTACGAGCAGTACTTC.

This clone appeared a single time. This sequence joins TRBV5-4 and TRBJ1-2, with 12 bases aligning to TRBD1. Per the germline V gene, CDR1 is SGHNT and CDR2 is YYREEE (reference sequence). With V trimmed by 2 bases and J by 8 bases, 7 bases remained unmatched. CDR3 length: 15 residues. The CDR3 DNA sequence: TGTGCCAGCAGCTTTACGGGACAGGGGGCTGGCGGCTACACCTTC. This gives the protein CASSFTGQGAGGYTF.

The CDR3 here is CASSFYEQGRGEAFF. The CDR3 coding sequence is TGTGCCAGCAGCTTCTACGAACAGGGCCGGGGTGAAGCTTTCTTT. The V call is TRBV13, the J call TRBJ1-1, with D possibly matching TRBD1 (6 bases). Trimming shortened V by 3 bases and J by 7 bases, and 18 bases separated the two germline ends. Germline V gene lookup returns CDR1 PRHDT and CDR2 FYEKMQ (reference sequence). There are 15 residues in the CDR3.

The CDR3 is CASSLRASFETQYF. In DNA, the CDR3 is TGTGCCAGCAGCTTGAGGGCTAGCTTTGAGACCCAGTACTTC. The chain couples TRBV5-8 to TRBJ2-5; weak D call: TRBD2 (5 bases). Trimming took 1 base from V and 5 from J, leaving 12 bases between them. CDR3 length: 14 residues. Germline CDR1 reads SGHTS; CDR2 reads YDEGEE.

The V and J genes are TRBV7-6 and TRBJ1-3, with D maybe TRBD1 (5 bases). Germline V CDR1 and CDR2: SGHVS, FNYEAQ. The ends were cut back, 1 base at V and 0 bases at J, with 7 bases in the middle. The CDR3 consists of 15 residues. The CDR3 loop is CASSLGQSSGNTIYF. The CDR3 bases are TGTGCCAGCAGCTTAGGACAGAGCTCTGGAAACACCATATATTTT.

This rearrangement joins TRBV19 to TRBJ1-2; TRBD1 aligns across 7 bases. This CDR3 region has 14 residues. The J segment lost 7 bases and the V segment lost 5 bases, leaving 10 bases of the junction unmatched. Germline V CDR1 and CDR2: LNHDA, SQIVND (reference sequence). CDR3 sequence: CASSQPGQRPGYTF. In DNA, the CDR3 is TGTGCCAGTAGTCAGCCGGGACAGAGGCCTGGCTACACCTTC.

The J gene is TRBJ2-7, the V gene TRBV28; 12 bases line up with TRBD2. This CDR3 region has 15 residues. Germline V lookup: CDR1 MDHEN, CDR2 SYDVKM. V was clipped by 4 bases and J by 2 bases; unmatched bases: 3. In nucleotides, the CDR3 is TGTGCCAGCAGTTCTGCTAGCGGGGGGGCCTACGAGCAGTACTTC. Its translation: CASSSASGGAYEQYF.

As to this clone: The same CDR3 also results from other DNA sequences found in this sample. The rearrangement links TRBV27 to TRBJ2-7, with 8 bases aligning to TRBD2. V lost 2 bases and J lost 3; bases outside the gene matches: 3. There are 14 residues in the CDR3. Germline V lookup: CDR1 MNHEY, CDR2 SMNVEV (reference sequence). The CDR3 coding sequence is TGTGCCAGCAGTTTAGGCGGGAGGAGCTACGAGCAGTACTTC. Translating gives CASSLGGRSYEQYF.

The V call is TRBV24-1, the J call TRBJ2-7; D perhaps matches TRBD1 (7 bases). CDR1 and CDR2 from the germline V gene are KGHDR and SFDVKD. V lost 6 bases to trimming and J lost 0 bases, with 14 bases between them. The CDR3 sequence is 15 residues long. CDR3 DNA: TGTGCCACCAGTAATGCGGGGACAGACTCCTACGAGCAGTACTTC. As protein: CATSNAGTDSYEQYF.

The J gene is TRBJ2-1, the V gene TRBV7-9; D is unresolved. Germline lookup yields CDR1 SEHNR and CDR2 FQNEAQ (reference sequence). V was clipped by 1 base and J by 0 bases, with 10 bases between them. The CDR3 has 16 amino acids. CDR3 sequence (DNA): TGTGCCAGCAGCTTAGTCCAGAGAAGCTCCTACAATGAGCAGTTCTTC. This encodes CASSLVQRSSYNEQFF.